This T cell receptor beta chain was found in a study of sequential checkpoint blockade in melanoma. In the study overall: Both treatment sequences were followed by maintenance nivolumab.

As to treatment: randomized to nivolumab then ipilimumab (arm A) or the reverse (arm B). DNA-damaging chemotherapy had not been given to any patient beforehand. From thawed PBMCs, live CD3+CD8+ cells negative for CD19 and CD56 were sorted. Germline V lookup: CDR1 SGHDT, CDR2 YYEEEE. The CDR3 spans 12 residues. Between the trimmed V and J ends, which lost 7 bases and 5 bases, there was a span of 12 bases. Method: immunoSEQ multiplex PCR; TCRdb's copy keeps in-frame clones and lacks some. Of about 15,000 clones in the sample, over 60% are singletons; the top ten hold around 28%. The material sequenced was CD8+ T cells sorted from blood (inferred from file names), taken from a patient given nivolumab and ipilimumab in sequence. The gene calls are TRBV5-6 and TRBJ2-5, with D perhaps TRBD1 (6 bases). This TCR derives from a human donor with melanoma. The CDR3: CASGSGVETQYF. DNA of the CDR3: TGTGCCAGCGGCTCAGGGGTGGAGACCCAGTACTTC.